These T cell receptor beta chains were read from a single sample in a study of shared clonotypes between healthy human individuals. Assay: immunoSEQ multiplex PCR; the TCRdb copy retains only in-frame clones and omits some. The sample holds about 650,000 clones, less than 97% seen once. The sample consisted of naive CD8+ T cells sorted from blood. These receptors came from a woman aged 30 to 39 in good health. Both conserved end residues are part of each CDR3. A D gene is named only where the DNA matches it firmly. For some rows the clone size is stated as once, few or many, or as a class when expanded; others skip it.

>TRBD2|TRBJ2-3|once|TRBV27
CASTVLAGPTDTQYF
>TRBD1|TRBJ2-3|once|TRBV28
CASSRTGASTDTQYF
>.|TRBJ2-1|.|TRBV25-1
CASSDPQGYEQFF
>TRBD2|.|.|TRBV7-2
CASSFSGSSYEQYF
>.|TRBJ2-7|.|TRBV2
CASKGSSYEQYF
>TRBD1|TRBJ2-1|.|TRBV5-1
CASSPTIPSGGTGPLYNYNEQFF
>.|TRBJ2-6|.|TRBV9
CASSAPRGAGANVLTF
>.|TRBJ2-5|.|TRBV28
CASSLMEGENEETQYF
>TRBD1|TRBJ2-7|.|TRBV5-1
CASSPTGVAGEQYF
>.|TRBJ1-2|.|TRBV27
CASSLQDGVDYTF
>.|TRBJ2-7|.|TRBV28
CASSLRTRFYEQYF
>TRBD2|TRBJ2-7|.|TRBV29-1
CSVPSGMGEQYF
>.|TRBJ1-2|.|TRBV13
CASSAARSVPYGYTF
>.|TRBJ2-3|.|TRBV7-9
CASSRFGYDTQYF
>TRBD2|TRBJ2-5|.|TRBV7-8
CASNKKRTSQETQYF
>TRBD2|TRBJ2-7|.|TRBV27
CASSLSGRKVYEQYF
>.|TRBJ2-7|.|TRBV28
CASSFGGTAEGQYF
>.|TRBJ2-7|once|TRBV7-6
CASSLAAGASYEQYF
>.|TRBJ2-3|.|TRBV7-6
CASSLEAVTDTQYF
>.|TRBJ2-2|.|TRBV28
CASSLLLAGELFF
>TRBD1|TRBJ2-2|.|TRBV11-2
CASSLDVQGFVGELFF
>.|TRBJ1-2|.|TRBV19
CASSIGHGYGYTF
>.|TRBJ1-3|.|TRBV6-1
CASSVHPGQEGRNTIYF
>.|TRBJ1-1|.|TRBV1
CTSSQDCMPGHKNTEAFF
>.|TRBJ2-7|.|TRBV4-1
CASSPGQKHHEQYF
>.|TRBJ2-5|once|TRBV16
CASSQVSETQYF
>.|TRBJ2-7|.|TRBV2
CASRGTNNYEQYF
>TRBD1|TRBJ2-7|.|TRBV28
CASSPFPGTVTEQYF